These T cell receptor beta chains were read from a single sample in a study of early T cells in non-severe SARS-CoV-2 infection. TCRdb re-derived calls from the 5' RACE reads in MiXCR, one entry per CDR3 protein. The profile shows 45,000 to 70,000 distinct CDR3 sequences, roughly 8.2% of them singletons. The sequencing here drew on whole blood, taken at baseline. Source of these receptors: an adult who was a healthcare worker with PCR-confirmed SARS-CoV-2 infection or an uninfected control (not recorded which). Both conserved end residues are part of each CDR3. The order of the fields is clone size, V gene, CDR3 length, J gene, D gene, CDR3 protein, CDR3 DNA. A D gene is named only where the DNA matches it firmly. Where a row states a size, it is once, few, many or the class of an expanded clone; other rows omit it.

size: few
V: TRBV25-1
length: 15
J: TRBJ2-5
D: TRBD1
CDR3: CASSESDRFQETQYF
DNA: TGTGCCAGCAGTGAATCGGACAGGTTCCAAGAGACCCAGTACTTC

size: NA
V: TRBV6-2/TRBV6-3
length: 15
J: TRBJ2-1
D: TRBD2
CDR3: CASSYSIAGVDEQFF
DNA: TGTGCCAGCAGTTACTCGATCGCGGGAGTCGATGAGCAGTTCTTC

size: many
V: TRBV12-3/TRBV12-4
length: 19
J: TRBJ2-1
D: TRBD1
CDR3: CASSTRLRGLAFSYNEQFF
DNA: TGTGCCAGCAGTACTCGGCTCAGGGGGTTAGCGTTCTCCTACAATGAGCAGTTCTTC

size: NA
V: TRBV13
length: 16
J: TRBJ2-1
D: TRBD2
CDR3: CASSLRRAGDLGEQFF
DNA: TGTGCCAGCAGCTTAAGGCGAGCGGGAGATCTAGGTGAGCAGTTCTTC

size: NA
V: TRBV20-1
length: 13
J: TRBJ2-1
D: NA
CDR3: CSAFPLGFTEQFF
DNA: TGCAGTGCTTTTCCTCTGGGTTTCACCGAGCAGTTCTTC

size: NA
V: TRBV7-3
length: 14
J: TRBJ2-3
D: TRBD1
CDR3: CASSSTGDGGTQYF
DNA: TGTGCCAGCAGCTCGACAGGGGATGGGGGTACGCAGTATTTT

size: NA
V: TRBV7-3
length: 14
J: TRBJ2-6
D: NA
CDR3: CASSSGTGANVLTF
DNA: TGTGCCAGCAGCTCAGGGACTGGGGCCAACGTCCTGACTTTC

size: few
V: TRBV20-1
length: 14
J: TRBJ2-3
D: NA
CDR3: CSPQAVTGTDTQYF
DNA: TGCAGTCCCCAGGCAGTGACTGGCACAGATACGCAGTATTTT

size: few
V: TRBV4-1
length: 15
J: TRBJ2-7
D: TRBD2
CDR3: CASSQGLAVNYEQYF
DNA: TGCGCCAGCAGCCAAGGGCTAGCGGTTAACTACGAGCAGTACTTC

size: few
V: TRBV4-1
length: 13
J: TRBJ2-7
D: NA
CDR3: CASSQGVSYEQYF
DNA: TGCGCCAGCAGCCAAGGAGTTAGCTACGAGCAGTACTTC

size: few
V: TRBV20-1
length: 16
J: TRBJ1-2
D: NA
CDR3: CSASSPDGKGSYGYTF
DNA: TGCAGTGCTAGTAGCCCGGACGGTAAAGGCAGCTATGGCTACACCTTC

size: few
V: TRBV20-1
length: 13
J: TRBJ2-7
D: NA
CDR3: CSASSLAEHEQYF
DNA: TGCAGTGCTAGTTCCCTAGCAGAGCACGAGCAGTACTTC

size: many
V: TRBV11-2
length: 15
J: TRBJ2-1
D: NA
CDR3: CASRPERAAPAEQFF
DNA: TGTGCCAGCAGGCCAGAGAGGGCGGCCCCAGCGGAGCAGTTCTTC

size: many
V: TRBV7-2
length: 14
J: TRBJ2-5
D: NA
CDR3: CASSPSSGAETQYF
DNA: TGTGCCAGCAGCCCCTCATCCGGGGCAGAGACCCAGTACTTC

size: many
V: TRBV11-1
length: 19
J: TRBJ1-1
D: NA
CDR3: CASSLAPQGIFPMNTEAFF
DNA: TGTGCCAGCAGCTTAGCCCCCCAGGGAATTTTTCCGATGAACACTGAAGCTTTCTTT

size: many
V: TRBV7-8
length: 17
J: TRBJ2-5
D: TRBD1
CDR3: CASSLARTGDGQETQYF
DNA: TGTGCCAGCAGCTTAGCCAGGACAGGGGACGGACAAGAGACCCAGTACTTC

size: NA
V: TRBV5-5
length: 13
J: TRBJ2-3
D: NA
CDR3: CASRTSSGDTQYF
DNA: TGTGCCAGCCGTACAAGCTCAGGGGATACGCAGTATTTT

size: NA
V: TRBV24-1
length: 16
J: TRBJ2-3
D: NA
CDR3: CATSDPTGTGTDTQYF
DNA: TGTGCCACCAGTGATCCCACAGGGACCGGGACAGATACGCAGTATTTT

size: NA
V: TRBV7-3
length: 16
J: TRBJ2-3
D: TRBD2
CDR3: CASSFLAGGSTDTQYF
DNA: TGTGCCAGCAGCTTCTTAGCGGGAGGGAGCACAGATACGCAGTATTTT

size: many
V: TRBV19
length: 15
J: TRBJ2-1
D: TRBD2
CDR3: CASSPLLGTSNEQFF
DNA: TGTGCCAGTAGTCCCCTCCTTGGGACTAGCAATGAGCAGTTCTTC